The next 9 T cell receptor beta chains were all read from a single sample in a study of T cell repertoires in cytomegalovirus infection. Each CDR3 protein is one row after TCRdb ran MiXCR on the reads. The profile covers roughly 180,000 distinct CDR3 sequences, with 25% to 30% appearing a single time and 30% to 35% taken by the ten largest. The sample comprised PBMCs. These receptors all come from a human donor in good health (CMV status not recorded). Some clones in this sample may be carry-over from other donors' samples.

The chain combines TRBV4-1 with TRBJ1-1; D perhaps matches TRBD1 (5 bases). This CDR3 has 15 residues. The germline CDR1 and CDR2 sequences are MGHRA and YSYEKL. Between the trimmed V and J ends, which lost 1 base and 4 bases, there was a span of 13 bases. This CDR3 is CASSQADRIATEAFF. DNA for the CDR3: TGCGCCAGCAGCCAAGCTGACAGAATTGCCACTGAAGCTTTCTTT.

This clonotype was counted many times. CDR3 bases: TGTGCCAGCAGCAGACAGTTGCCGAACACTGAAGCTTTCTTT. As protein: CASSRQLPNTEAFF. V usage is TRBV6-2 or TRBV6-3 and J usage is TRBJ1-1, with D possibly matching TRBD1 (5 bases). The germline gives CDR1 MNHEY, CDR2 SVGEGT. V gave up 6 bases and J gave up 1 base, with 12 bases separating them. There are 14 residues in the CDR3.

The V gene is TRBV20-1, the J gene TRBJ1-1; possibly TRBD1 for D (6 bases). V shed 3 bases and J shed 5 bases, with 10 bases lying between them. Germline loops: CDR1 DFQATT, CDR2 SNEGSKA (reference sequence). This CDR3 contains 12 residues. The CDR3 protein is CSASMGATEAFF. CDR3 coding DNA: TGCAGTGCTAGTATGGGGGCAACTGAAGCTTTCTTT.

This clonotype was counted many times. J is TRBJ1-1 and V is TRBV7-2; a weak D match, TRBD1 (5 bases). Trimming shortened V by 5 bases and J by 5 bases, and 15 bases separated the two germline ends. This CDR3 is built from 14 residues. CDR1 is SGHTA, CDR2 FQGNSA, per germline. CDR3 amino acids: CASSPKGRGTEAFF. CDR3 sequence (DNA): TGTGCCAGCAGCCCCAAGGGGCGGGGAACTGAAGCTTTCTTT.

J is TRBJ1-1 and V is TRBV7-4; D ambiguous. The CDR3 runs to 15 residues. Germline assignment: CDR1 SGHVT and CDR2 SQSDAQ. Deletions cut 7 bases from V and 4 bases from J, with 19 bases between. CDR3 residues: CASTHQQLEPTEAFF. CDR3 nucleotide sequence: TGTGCCAGCACCCATCAACAGTTGGAGCCCACTGAAGCTTTCTTT.

This clonotype was observed a few times. This chain links TRBV6-2 or TRBV6-3 with TRBJ2-5; weak D call: TRBD1 (6 bases). The CDR3 runs to 15 residues. V lost 5 bases to trimming and J lost 2 bases, with 15 bases between them. Germline CDR1 MNHEY, CDR2 SVGEGT. The CDR3: CASSTGGQPQETQYF. The CDR3, as DNA: TGTGCCAGCAGTACCGGAGGACAGCCTCAAGAGACCCAGTACTTC.

The V and J genes are TRBV7-2 and TRBJ2-7; D not resolved. Germline V gene sequence: CDR1 SGHTA, CDR2 FQGNSA. The V end lost 5 bases, the J end lost 1 base, and 12 bases lay between the germline ends. The length of the CDR3 is 14 residues. The CDR3 reads CASSQGRNSYEQYF. Here the CDR3 DNA reads TGTGCCAGCAGCCAAGGACGGAATTCCTACGAGCAGTACTTC.

This chain links TRBV7-3 with TRBJ2-3; 8 bases align to TRBD2. Germline CDR1 reads SGHTA; CDR2 reads FQGTGA. CDR3 length equals 16 residues. Trimming cost V 5 bases and J 2 bases; bases outside gene matches: 9. The CDR3, as DNA: TGTGCCAGCAGCCCTCAAGCGGGGGAGTACACAGATACGCAGTATTTT. This codes for CASSPQAGEYTDTQYF.

The chain has TRBV5-6 and TRBJ1-4, with D possibly matching TRBD1 (6 bases). V was trimmed by 3 bases and J by 5 bases, leaving 11 bases between them. The germline gives CDR1 SGHDT, CDR2 YYEEEE. The CDR3 sequence is 14 residues long. Here the CDR3 DNA reads TGTGCCAGCAGCTATGGACAGATAAATGAAAAACTGTTTTTT. Translating gives CASSYGQINEKLFF.